This TCR beta chain comes out of a study of blood T cell repertoires in COVID-19. About the study: The study drew acute and convalescent COVID-19 samples from the United States, Italy and Spain.

The V gene lost 0 bases and the J gene lost 1 base, with 10 bases spanning the gap. The CDR3 is made up of 15 amino acids. CDR1 is SGHRS and CDR2 is YFSETQ in the germline V gene. As originally analysed: Nucleated cell counts were estimated from reference gene primer amplification. Measured with immunoSEQ multiplex PCR; TCRdb has only the in-frame clones, and not every one. The DNA was the basis for D and trimming; V, J and clone size are from that table. The table includes about 130,000 clones, about 74% detected once. Input material: peripheral blood. The TCR sequence derives from a man aged 55-75 years with acute or convalescent COVID-19. The gene calls are TRBV5-1 and TRBJ1-1, with unresolved D. In DNA, the CDR3 is TGCGCCAGCAGCTTGGAGCCGGGAAGGAACACTGAAGCTTTCTTT. This translates into CASSLEPGRNTEAFF.